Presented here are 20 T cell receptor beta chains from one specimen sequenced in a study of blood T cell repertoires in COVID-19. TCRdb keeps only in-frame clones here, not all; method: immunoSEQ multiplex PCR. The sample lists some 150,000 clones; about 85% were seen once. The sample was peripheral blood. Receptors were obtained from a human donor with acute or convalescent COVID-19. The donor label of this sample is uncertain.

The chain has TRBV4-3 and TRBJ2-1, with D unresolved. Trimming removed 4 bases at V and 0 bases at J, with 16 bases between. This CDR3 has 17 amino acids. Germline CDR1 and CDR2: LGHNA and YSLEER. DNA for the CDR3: TGCGCCAGCAGCCCAGAGGCTAGAATAAGCTCCTACAATGAGCAGTTCTTC. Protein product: CASSPEARISSYNEQFF.

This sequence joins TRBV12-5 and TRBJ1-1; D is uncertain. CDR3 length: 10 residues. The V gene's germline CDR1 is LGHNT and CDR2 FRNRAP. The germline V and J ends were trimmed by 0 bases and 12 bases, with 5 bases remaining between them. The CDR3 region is CASGLVLTFF. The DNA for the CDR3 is TGTGCTAGTGGTTTGGTTTTAACTTTCTTT. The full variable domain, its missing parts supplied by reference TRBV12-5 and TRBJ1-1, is DARVTQTPRHKVTEMGQEVTMRCQPILGHNTVFWYRQTMMQGLELLAYFRNRAPLDDSGMPKDRFSAEMPDATLATLKIQPSEPRDSAVYFCASGLVLTFFGQGTRLTVV.

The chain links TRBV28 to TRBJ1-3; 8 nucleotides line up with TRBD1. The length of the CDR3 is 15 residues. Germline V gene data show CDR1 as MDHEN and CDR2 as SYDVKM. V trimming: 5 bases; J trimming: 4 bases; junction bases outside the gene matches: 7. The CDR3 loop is CASSPQGARGNTIYF. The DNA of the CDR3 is TGTGCCAGCAGTCCTCAGGGGGCGCGAGGAAACACCATATATTTT.

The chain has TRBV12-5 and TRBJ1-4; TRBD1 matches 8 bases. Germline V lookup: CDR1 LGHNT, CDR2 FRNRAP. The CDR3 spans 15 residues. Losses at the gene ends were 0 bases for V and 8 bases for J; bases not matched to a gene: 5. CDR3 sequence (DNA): TGTGCTAGTGGTTTGGTTCAGGGGGCAGGGGAAAAACTGTTTTTT. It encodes CASGLVQGAGEKLFF.

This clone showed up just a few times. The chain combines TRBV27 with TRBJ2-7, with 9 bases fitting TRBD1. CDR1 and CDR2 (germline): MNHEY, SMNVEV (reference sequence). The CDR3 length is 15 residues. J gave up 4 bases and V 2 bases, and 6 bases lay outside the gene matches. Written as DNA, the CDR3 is TGTGCCAGCAGTTTAGGACAGGGGTTAGTGTACGAGCAGTACTTC. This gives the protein CASSLGQGLVYEQYF.

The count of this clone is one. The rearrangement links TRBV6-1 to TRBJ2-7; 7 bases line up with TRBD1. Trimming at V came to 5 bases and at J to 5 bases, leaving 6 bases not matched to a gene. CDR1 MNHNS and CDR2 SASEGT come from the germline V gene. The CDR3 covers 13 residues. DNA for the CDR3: TGTGCCAGCAGTCCGACAGGGTCCCACGAGCAGTACTTC. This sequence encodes CASSPTGSHEQYF.

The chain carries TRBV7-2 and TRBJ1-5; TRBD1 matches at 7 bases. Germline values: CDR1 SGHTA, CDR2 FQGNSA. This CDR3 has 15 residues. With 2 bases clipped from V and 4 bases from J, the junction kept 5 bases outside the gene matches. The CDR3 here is CASSLRQGGNQPQHF. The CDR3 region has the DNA TGTGCCAGCAGCTTACGACAGGGCGGTAATCAGCCCCAGCATTTT.

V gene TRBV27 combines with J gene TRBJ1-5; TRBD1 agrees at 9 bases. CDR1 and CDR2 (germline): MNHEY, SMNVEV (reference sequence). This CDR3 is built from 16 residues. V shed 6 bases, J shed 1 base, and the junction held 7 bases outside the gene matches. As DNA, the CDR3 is TGTGCCAGCAGCCCACAGGGGGCCCCGAGCAATCAGCCCCAGCATTTT. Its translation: CASSPQGAPSNQPQHF.

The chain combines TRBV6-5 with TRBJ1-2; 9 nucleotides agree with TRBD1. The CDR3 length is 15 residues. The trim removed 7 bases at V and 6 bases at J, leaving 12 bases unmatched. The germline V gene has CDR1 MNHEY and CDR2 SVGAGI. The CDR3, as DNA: TGTGCCAGCACCTTGAATCCAGGGACAGGGCATGGCTACACCTTC. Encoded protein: CASTLNPGTGHGYTF.

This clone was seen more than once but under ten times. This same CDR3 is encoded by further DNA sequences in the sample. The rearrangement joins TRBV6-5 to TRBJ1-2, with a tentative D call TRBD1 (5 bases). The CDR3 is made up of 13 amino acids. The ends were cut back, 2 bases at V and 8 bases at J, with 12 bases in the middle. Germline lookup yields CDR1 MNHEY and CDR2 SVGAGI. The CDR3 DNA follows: TGTGCCAGCAGTTACGGGGGGGTGGGGGGCTACACCTTC. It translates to CASSYGGVGGYTF.

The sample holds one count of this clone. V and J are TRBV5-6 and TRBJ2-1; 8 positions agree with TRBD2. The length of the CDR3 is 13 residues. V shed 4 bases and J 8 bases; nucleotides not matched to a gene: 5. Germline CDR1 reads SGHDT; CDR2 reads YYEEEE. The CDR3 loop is CASSMTSAYEQFF. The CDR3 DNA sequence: TGTGCCAGCAGCATGACTAGCGCCTATGAGCAGTTCTTC. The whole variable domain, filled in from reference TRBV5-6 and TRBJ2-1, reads DAGVTQSPTHLIKTRGQQVTLRCSPKSGHDTVSWYQQALGQGPQFIFQYYEEEERQRGNFPDRFSGHQFPNYSSELNVNALLLGDSALYLCASSMTSAYEQFFGPGTRLTVL.

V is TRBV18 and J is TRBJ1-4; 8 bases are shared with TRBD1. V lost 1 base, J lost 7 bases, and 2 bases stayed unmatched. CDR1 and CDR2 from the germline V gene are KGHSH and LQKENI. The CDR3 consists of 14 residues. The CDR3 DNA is TGTGCCAGCTCACCACAACAGGGGGGTGAAAAACTGTTTTTT. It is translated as CASSPQQGGEKLFF.

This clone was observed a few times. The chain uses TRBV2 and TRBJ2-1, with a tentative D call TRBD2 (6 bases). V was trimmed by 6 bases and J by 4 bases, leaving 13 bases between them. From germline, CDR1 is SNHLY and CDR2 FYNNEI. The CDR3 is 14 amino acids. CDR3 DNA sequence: TGTGCCAGCAGCGCGGGATCCGCGTACAATGAGCAGTTCTTC. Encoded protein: CASSAGSAYNEQFF.

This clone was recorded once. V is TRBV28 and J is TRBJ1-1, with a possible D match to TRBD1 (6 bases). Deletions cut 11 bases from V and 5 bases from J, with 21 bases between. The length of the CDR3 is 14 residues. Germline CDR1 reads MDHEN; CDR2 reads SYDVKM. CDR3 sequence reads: CALQTGLYATEAFF. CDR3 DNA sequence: TGTGCCTTACAGACAGGCCTCTACGCGACTGAAGCTTTCTTT.

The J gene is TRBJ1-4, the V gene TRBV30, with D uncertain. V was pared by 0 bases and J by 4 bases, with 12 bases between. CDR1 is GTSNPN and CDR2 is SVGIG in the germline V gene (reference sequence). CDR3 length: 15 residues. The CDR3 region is CAWSVGHGINEKLFF. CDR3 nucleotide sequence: TGTGCCTGGAGTGTAGGTCACGGGATTAATGAAAAACTGTTTTTT.

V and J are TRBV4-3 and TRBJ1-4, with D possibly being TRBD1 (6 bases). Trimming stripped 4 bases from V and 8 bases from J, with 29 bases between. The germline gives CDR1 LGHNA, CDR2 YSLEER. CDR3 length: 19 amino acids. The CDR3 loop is CASSPYPLTITGYGEKLFF. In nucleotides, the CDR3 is TGCGCCAGCAGCCCCTACCCCCTAACAATCACAGGGTATGGGGAAAAACTGTTTTTT.

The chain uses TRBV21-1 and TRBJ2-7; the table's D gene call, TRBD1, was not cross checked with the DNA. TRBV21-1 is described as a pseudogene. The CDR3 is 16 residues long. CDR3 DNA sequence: TGTGCCAGCAGACGGCCGACAGGAGAAAGATCCGGAGAGCAGTACGTC. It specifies CASRRPTGERSGEQYV.

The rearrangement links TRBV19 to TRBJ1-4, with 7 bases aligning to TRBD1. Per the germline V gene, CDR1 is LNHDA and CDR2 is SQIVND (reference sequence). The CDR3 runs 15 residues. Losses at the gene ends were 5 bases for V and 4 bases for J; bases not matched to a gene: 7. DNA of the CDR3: TGTGCCAGTAGTGCCGGGGACAGCTTTAATGAAAAACTGTTTTTT. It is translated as CASSAGDSFNEKLFF.

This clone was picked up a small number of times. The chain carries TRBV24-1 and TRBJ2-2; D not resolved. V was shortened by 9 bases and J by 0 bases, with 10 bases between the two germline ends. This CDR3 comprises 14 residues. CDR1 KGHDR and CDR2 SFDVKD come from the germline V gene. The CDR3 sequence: CATSVRSNTGELFF. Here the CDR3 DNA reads TGTGCCACCTCTGTCAGATCGAACACCGGGGAGCTGTTTTTT.

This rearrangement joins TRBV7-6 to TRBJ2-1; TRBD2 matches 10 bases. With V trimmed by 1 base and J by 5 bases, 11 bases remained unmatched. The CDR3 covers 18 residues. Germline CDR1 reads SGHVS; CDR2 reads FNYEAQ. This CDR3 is CASSLGVAGGVGDNEQFF. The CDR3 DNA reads TGTGCCAGCAGCTTAGGAGTAGCGGGAGGTGTTGGGGACAATGAGCAGTTCTTC. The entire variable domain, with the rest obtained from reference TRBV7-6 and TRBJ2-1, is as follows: GAGVSQSPRYKVTKRGQDVALRCDPISGHVSLYWYRQALGQGPEFLTYFNYEAQQDKSGLPNDRFSAERPEGSISTLTIQRTEQRDSAMYRCASSLGVAGGVGDNEQFFGPGTRLTVL.